These 17 T cell receptor beta chains were all obtained from the same sample, sequenced in a study of cytomegalovirus exposure and HLA in healthy donors. With 60 Vbeta and 13 Jbeta primers, the PCR was carried out. Profiled with immunoSEQ multiplex PCR; TCRdb holds only in-frame clones, not every one. The table has 150,000 to 200,000 clones, approximately 80% seen once. The specimen was PBMCs. Source of these receptors: a male donor in good health and CMV-seropositive.

This chain links TRBV6-6 with TRBJ1-1, with a tentative D call TRBD1 (5 bases). V was trimmed by 6 bases and J by 1 base, leaving 12 bases between them. Germline CDR1 and CDR2: MNHNY and SVGAGI (reference sequence). The CDR3 has 14 residues. CDR3 loop: CASSPAGQNTEAFF. The CDR3 DNA reads as TGTGCCAGCAGCCCGGCAGGACAGAACACTGAAGCTTTCTTT.

CDR3 nucleotides: TGCAGCGTTGTTAGGCAGGGGGGAGCAGAGACCCAGTACTTC. Amino acid sequence: CSVVRQGGAETQYF. J is TRBJ2-5 and V is TRBV29-1; possibly TRBD1 for D (7 bases). The V gene's germline CDR1 is SQVTM and CDR2 ANQGSEA. The CDR3 extends over 14 amino acids. Trimming removed 4 bases from V and 4 bases from J, with 16 bases in between.

This chain joins TRBV9 and TRBJ2-3; perhaps TRBD2 as D (5 bases). The length of the CDR3 is 14 residues. V lost 0 bases and J 4 bases, leaving 9 bases between the germline ends. CDR1 and CDR2 (germline): SGDLS, YYNGEE. Here the CDR3 reads CASSVGAGADTQYF. The CDR3 nucleotides are TGTGCCAGCAGCGTAGGGGCCGGGGCAGATACGCAGTATTTT.

The chain has TRBV27 and TRBJ2-5; 7 bases fit TRBD1. The V and J ends lost 7 bases and 4 bases, in that order; junction bases with no gene match: 6. The germline V gene encodes CDR1 MNHEY and CDR2 SMNVEV (reference sequence). This CDR3 is 13 amino acids long. The CDR3 coding sequence is TGTGCCAGCAACCCACAGGGGTCAGAGACCCAGTACTTC. Its protein product is CASNPQGSETQYF.

This rearrangement joins TRBV12-5 to TRBJ1-1, with 7 positions matching TRBD1. Unmatched junction bases numbered 6, after V lost 4 bases and J lost 1 base. The CDR3 totals 15 residues. Germline V CDR1 and CDR2: LGHNT, FRNRAP. CDR3 residues: CASGSKNRGNTEAFF. CDR3 nucleotide sequence: TGTGCTAGTGGTTCGAAAAACAGGGGGAACACTGAAGCTTTCTTT.

This chain joins TRBV7-2 and TRBJ1-1; 7 positions match TRBD1. Germline V gives CDR1 SGHTA, CDR2 FQGNSA. V lost 7 bases, J lost 8 bases, and 10 bases stayed unmatched. The CDR3 loop spans 13 amino acids. The CDR3 DNA follows: TGTGCCAGCACCCCCCGCGGCAGGGGGGAAGCTTTCTTT. Its translation is CASTPRGRGEAFF. The entire variable domain, with the rest obtained from reference TRBV7-2 and TRBJ1-1, is as follows: GAGVSQSPSNKVTEKGKDVELRCDPISGHTALYWYRQSLGQGLEFLIYFQGNSAPDKSGLPSDRFSAERTGGSVSTLTIQRTQQEDSAVYLCASTPRGRGEAFFGQGTRLTVV.

The chain carries TRBV11-2 and TRBJ1-2; no reliable D call. The CDR3 contains 12 residues. Deletions cut 3 bases from V and 4 bases from J, with 6 bases between. The germline CDR1 and CDR2 sequences are SGHAT and FQNNGV. The CDR3 region has the DNA TGTGCCAGCAGCTTGGAGTTCTATGGCTACACCTTC. Translation gives CASSLEFYGYTF.

The V and J genes are TRBV6-5 and TRBJ2-1; 7 bases agree with TRBD2. This CDR3 has 13 amino acids. From germline, CDR1 is MNHEY and CDR2 SVGAGI. With 5 bases clipped from V and 4 bases from J, the junction kept 2 bases outside the gene matches. CDR3 in amino acids: CASSSGVYNEQFF. The CDR3, as DNA: TGTGCCAGCAGTAGCGGGGTTTACAATGAGCAGTTCTTC.

This clone occurred a few times. J is TRBJ1-2 and V is TRBV28; D uncertain. CDR3 length: 13 residues. The ends were cut back, 5 bases at V and 2 bases at J, with 9 bases in the middle. In germline, CDR1 is MDHEN, CDR2 SYDVKM. DNA of the CDR3: TGTGCCAGCAGTACGCAGCGGAACTATGGCTACACCTTC. It is translated as CASSTQRNYGYTF.

The rearrangement uses TRBV5-4 and TRBJ2-7, with 7 bases matching TRBD1. CDR1 and CDR2 (germline): SGHNT, YYREEE (reference sequence). CDR3 length equals 15 residues. J was trimmed by 5 bases and V by 3 bases; bases with no gene match: 11. In nucleotides, the CDR3 is TGTGCCAGCAGCTCCCCGACAGGGTACACCCACGAGCAGTACTTC. This translates into CASSSPTGYTHEQYF.

This clone was counted a single time. The rearrangement links TRBV28 to TRBJ2-1; D is possibly TRBD1 (5 bases). The CDR3 length is 14 residues. Germline CDR1 is MDHEN and CDR2 is SYDVKM. V was cut by 2 bases and J by 6 bases, with 11 bases left in between. DNA for the CDR3: TGTGCCAGCAGTTTACACGGACAAAGCAATGAGCAGTTCTTC. It encodes CASSLHGQSNEQFF.

V is TRBV21-1 and J is TRBJ2-7; the table's D call TRBD1 went unverified against the DNA. TRBV21-1 is shown as a pseudogene. This CDR3 comprises 15 residues. In nucleotides, the CDR3 is TGTGCCAGCAGCACAGGTAGGGGACAGGGCTACGAGCAGTACTTC. This sequence encodes CASSTGRGQGYEQYF.

This chain's CDR3 is CASSPASGIYNEQFF. The CDR3 nucleotides read TGTGCCAGCAGTCCGGCTAGCGGGATTTACAATGAGCAGTTCTTC. This chain uses TRBV6-6 with TRBJ2-1; 9 positions agree with TRBD2. V lost 5 bases to trimming and J lost 4 bases; unmatched junction nucleotides: 6. The CDR3 covers 15 residues. Germline lookup yields CDR1 MNHNY and CDR2 SVGAGI (reference sequence).

The gene calls are TRBV6-1 and TRBJ2-7, with D tentatively TRBD2 (5 bases). The germline CDR1 and CDR2 sequences are MNHNS and SASEGT. CDR3 length: 15 residues. V was shortened by 6 bases and J by 0 bases, with 15 bases between the two germline ends. CDR3 loop: CASSARALVSYEQYF. Written as DNA, the CDR3 is TGTGCCAGCAGCGCGCGGGCCCTAGTCTCCTACGAGCAGTACTTC.

The chain carries TRBV4-1 and TRBJ2-7; 8 bases are a match to TRBD2. Trimming removed 2 bases from V and 2 bases from J; junction bases left unmatched: 14. CDR3 length equals 18 residues. Germline loops: CDR1 MGHRA, CDR2 YSYEKL. CDR3 region: CASSQYLAGPERPYEQYF. CDR3 nucleotide sequence: TGCGCCAGCAGCCAATATTTAGCGGGACCCGAGCGGCCCTACGAGCAGTACTTC.

The rearrangement uses TRBV5-6 and TRBJ1-6; 7 bases are shared with TRBD1. V trimming: 4 bases; J trimming: 7 bases; junction bases outside the gene matches: 2. Germline CDR1 and CDR2: SGHDT and YYEEEE. The CDR3 contains 13 residues. CDR3 protein: CASSVTGNSPLHF. Here the CDR3 DNA reads TGTGCCAGCAGCGTGACAGGGAATTCACCCCTCCACTTT. The full variable domain, with the rest looked up from reference TRBV5-6 and TRBJ1-6, is DAGVTQSPTHLIKTRGQQVTLRCSPKSGHDTVSWYQQALGQGPQFIFQYYEEEERQRGNFPDRFSGHQFPNYSSELNVNALLLGDSALYLCASSVTGNSPLHFGNGTRLTVT.

J is TRBJ2-4 and V is TRBV14, with 12 positions matching TRBD2. V shed 4 bases, J shed 4 bases, and the junction held 8 bases outside the gene matches. Germline loops: CDR1 SGHDN, CDR2 FVKESK. The CDR3 length is 17 residues. In DNA, the CDR3 is TGTGCCAGCAGCCGCCTCTCTAGCGGGAGGGGGAAAAACATTCAGTACTTC. Its protein is CASSRLSSGRGKNIQYF.